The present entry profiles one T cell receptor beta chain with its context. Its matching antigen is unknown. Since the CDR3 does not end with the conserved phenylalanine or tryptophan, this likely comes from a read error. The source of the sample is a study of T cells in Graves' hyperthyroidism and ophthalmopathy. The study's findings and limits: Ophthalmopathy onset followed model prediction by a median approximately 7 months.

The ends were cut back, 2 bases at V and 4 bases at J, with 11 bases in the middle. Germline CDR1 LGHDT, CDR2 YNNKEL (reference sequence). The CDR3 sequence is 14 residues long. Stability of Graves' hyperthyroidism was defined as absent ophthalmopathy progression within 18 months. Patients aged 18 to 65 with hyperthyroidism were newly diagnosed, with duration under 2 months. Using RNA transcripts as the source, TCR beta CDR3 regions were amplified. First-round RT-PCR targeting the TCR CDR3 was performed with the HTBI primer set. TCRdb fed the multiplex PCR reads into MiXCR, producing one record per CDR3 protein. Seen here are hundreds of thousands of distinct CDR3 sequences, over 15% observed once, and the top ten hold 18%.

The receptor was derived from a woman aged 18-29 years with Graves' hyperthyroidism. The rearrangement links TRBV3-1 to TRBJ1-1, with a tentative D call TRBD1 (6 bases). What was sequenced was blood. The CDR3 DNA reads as TGTGCCAGCAGCCAATTTGGGGGCGGCACTGAAGCTTTCCTT. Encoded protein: CASSQFGGGTEAFL.